This T cell receptor beta chain was obtained from a study of OX40 agonist ivuxolimab in advanced cancers. Study-level information: Patients were dosed with the agonistic anti-OX40 (CD134) antibody ivuxolimab. Partial responses were observed in three patients, of whom one had hepatocellular carcinoma and two had cutaneous melanoma. Whole-study findings and limits: Researchers report that CD8+ T cells had, on average, more expanded clones than CD4+.

Notes on this clone: The antigen is undetermined.

Measured with immunoSEQ multiplex PCR; TCRdb has only the in-frame clones, and not every one. The data show around 72,000 clones, roughly 81% seen once. This CDR3 spans 13 amino acids. CDR1 and CDR2 (germline): SGHDN, FVKESK. V gave up 0 bases and J gave up 3 bases, with 5 bases separating them. Here the sequenced sample was CD4+ or CD8+ T cells sorted from blood, taken in a trial of the OX40 agonist ivuxolimab. The sequence was collected from an adult with an advanced solid tumor such as melanoma, head and neck, liver or kidney cancer. The J gene is TRBJ1-2, the V gene TRBV14; no definite D call. CDR3: CASSQDADYGYTF. CDR3 sequence (DNA): TGTGCCAGCAGCCAAGACGCAGACTATGGCTACACCTTC.